This T cell receptor beta chain is from a study of T cell responses to AZD1222 COVID-19 vaccine. The study's findings and limits: Only five to seven AZD1222 recipients tested seropositive at baseline. It should be noted that donors were predominantly white British and more often female, and clonal diversity was possibly underestimated. Repertoires were collected only later (after the peak T cell response had occurred). Breadth and depth of Spike-specific TCRs rose after two AZD1222 doses.

Trimming at V came to 6 bases and at J to 4 bases, leaving 12 bases not matched to a gene. CDR1 and CDR2 from the germline V gene are MDHEN and SYDVKM. This CDR3 has 16 residues. Clones were sequenced by immunoSEQ multiplex PCR, and TCRdb holds only the in-frame ones, with some missing. The data show about 48,000 clones, 80% to 90% seen once. For this clone: Its matching antigen is unknown.

The V and J genes are TRBV28 and TRBJ2-7, with 10 bases identical to TRBD2. This sample comprised peripheral blood, obtained 28 days after the second AZD1222 dose. The origin of this receptor is an adult who received the AZD1222 COVID-19 vaccine. The CDR3 sequence: CASRSRRASGSYEQYF. The CDR3 bases are TGTGCCAGCAGGTCAAGGCGGGCTAGCGGGAGTTACGAGCAGTACTTC.